Shown below are 28 T cell receptor beta chains from a single sample sequenced in a study of T cells expressing NK-cell markers. TCRdb processed the 5' RACE reads again and assigns one entry to each CDR3 protein, with no DNA. The listing records roughly 180,000 distinct CDR3 sequences. The sequenced sample consisted of blood T cells: a sorted CD56 or NKG2C T cell subset, CD4+ or CD8+ T cells, or bulk PBMC T cells (not recorded which). These receptors originate from a woman aged 18 to 75 in good health.

This rearrangement joins TRBV2 to TRBJ2-1. This CDR3 has 12 residues. The germline CDR1 and CDR2 sequences are SNHLY and FYNNEI. The CDR3 is CASSATYNEQFF.

The chain has TRBV2 and TRBJ2-6; TCRdb indicates TRBD1, and absent DNA this call remains unverified. This CDR3 is 15 amino acids long. CDR1 SNHLY and CDR2 FYNNEI come from the germline V gene. The CDR3 loop is CASSQGTVGANVLTF. Full variable domain (missing parts from reference TRBV2 and TRBJ2-6): EPEVTQTPSHQVTQMGQEVILRCVPISNHLYFYWYRQILGQKVEFLVSFYNNEISEKSEIFDDQFSVERPDGSNFTLKIRSTKLEDSAMYFCASSQGTVGANVLTFGAGSRLTVL.

The CDR3 region is CATSRVGTGGEDEQFF. V is TRBV15 and J is TRBJ2-1; TCRdb's D gene call, TRBD1, goes unchecked for lack of DNA. Per the germline V gene, CDR1 is LNHNV and CDR2 is YYDKDF (reference sequence). The length of the CDR3 is 16 residues.

V and J are TRBV4-1 and TRBJ2-2; absent DNA, TCRdb's TRBD1 call cannot be checked. The CDR3 has 15 residues. Per the germline V gene, CDR1 is MGHRA and CDR2 is YSYEKL. CDR3 residues: CASSQPPGVPGELFF.

This chain joins TRBV7-9 and TRBJ2-7; TCRdb's D call, TRBD2, is unchecked because there is no DNA. CDR1 is SEHNR and CDR2 is FQNEAQ in the germline V gene (reference sequence). The CDR3 spans 16 residues. CDR3: CASSNSAGGPLYEQYF.

The chain combines TRBV5-1 with TRBJ2-5; TCRdb picks TRBD1, but there is no DNA to check that call. The CDR3 is 13 residues long. CDR1 SGHRS and CDR2 YFSETQ come from the germline V gene. The CDR3 sequence is CASSRDGQETQYF.

The chain uses TRBV20-1 and TRBJ2-1; TCRdb reports TRBD2, a call that lacks DNA to check it against. CDR3 length: 14 amino acids. Germline assignment: CDR1 DFQATT and CDR2 SNEGSKA (reference sequence). CDR3 protein: CSASGAGGHNEQFF.

This chain links TRBV20-1 with TRBJ2-3; TCRdb picks TRBD1, but there is no DNA to check that call. Looked up from germline, CDR1 is DFQATT and CDR2 is SNEGSKA (reference sequence). The CDR3 runs to 15 residues. CDR3: CSARPRQGSTDTQYF.

The chain employs TRBV19 and TRBJ1-5. The CDR3 sequence is 13 residues long. The germline V gene has CDR1 LNHDA and CDR2 SQIVND (reference sequence). This CDR3 reads CASNLRFNQPQHF.

The rearrangement joins TRBV28 to TRBJ2-7; absent DNA, TCRdb's TRBD1 call cannot be checked. Germline CDR1 reads MDHEN; CDR2 reads SYDVKM. The CDR3 totals 13 residues. CDR3 residues: CASTPPGPYEQYF.

The gene calls are TRBV11-2 and TRBJ1-1; as DNA is missing, the TRBD1 call by TCRdb cannot be tested. The CDR3 contains 13 residues. In germline, CDR1 is SGHAT, CDR2 FQNNGV. This chain's CDR3 is CASSPDRATEAFF.

This rearrangement joins TRBV20-1 to TRBJ2-7. Germline V gene sequence: CDR1 DFQATT, CDR2 SNEGSKA (reference sequence). This CDR3 is 11 amino acids long. The CDR3 sequence is CSGKSGYEQYF.

CDR3: CSASRPSGEYEQYF. The rearrangement joins TRBV20-1 to TRBJ2-7; TCRdb designates TRBD2, a call that cannot be tested without DNA. This CDR3 has 14 amino acids. Germline CDR1 is DFQATT and CDR2 is SNEGSKA (reference sequence).

V is TRBV2 and J is TRBJ1-1. The CDR3 has 14 amino acids. The germline CDR1 and CDR2 sequences are SNHLY and FYNNEI. This CDR3 reads CASSERRENTEAFF.

The chain joins TRBV7-9 to TRBJ1-5. CDR3 size: 13 residues. CDR1 and CDR2 (germline): SEHNR, FQNEAQ (reference sequence). The CDR3 loop is CASSPWEGGPQHF.

The chain carries TRBV29-1 and TRBJ1-2. Germline CDR1 is SQVTM and CDR2 is ANQGSEA. The CDR3 is 12 residues long. The CDR3 sequence is CSVVITNYGYTF.

The CDR3 spells CASSPPRSARETQYF. The chain combines TRBV18 with TRBJ2-5; the TRBD2 assignment by TCRdb is unverifiable without DNA. Per the germline V gene, CDR1 is KGHSH and CDR2 is LQKENI. CDR3 length: 15 amino acids.

This chain connects TRBV5-1 to TRBJ1-4; TCRdb's D gene call, TRBD1, goes unchecked for lack of DNA. This CDR3 has 14 residues. Germline CDR1 and CDR2: SGHRS and YFSETQ. The CDR3 loop reads CASSLGQPNEKLFF.

The J gene is TRBJ2-2, the V gene TRBV5-1; with no DNA, the TCRdb D assignment of TRBD1 cannot be verified. CDR1 SGHRS and CDR2 YFSETQ come from the germline V gene. The CDR3 has 14 residues. The CDR3 is CASSNGAGGGELFF.

The J gene is TRBJ1-5, the V gene TRBV6-1; without DNA, the TCRdb call of TRBD1 cannot be checked. CDR3 length: 18 residues. Per germline, CDR1 MNHNS and CDR2 SASEGT. CDR3 in amino acids: CASSERGQGGFGNQPQHF.

The V gene is TRBV2, the J gene TRBJ2-1. The CDR3 is made up of 14 amino acids. Germline CDR1 is SNHLY and CDR2 is FYNNEI. This CDR3 is CASSETNTYNEQFF.

The J gene is TRBJ2-7, the V gene TRBV12-3 or TRBV12-4; TCRdb returns TRBD2, unconfirmable since there is no DNA. This CDR3 has 20 amino acids. CDR3 sequence reads: CASSLRGGLAGAPRFHEQYF.

The J gene is TRBJ2-2, the V gene TRBV5-1. CDR3 length: 14 amino acids. CDR1 and CDR2 from the germline V gene are SGHRS and YFSETQ. The CDR3 protein is CASSFDRSTGELFF.

This sequence joins TRBV14 and TRBJ1-1. Germline V CDR1 and CDR2: SGHDN, FVKESK. The length of the CDR3 is 15 residues. Here the CDR3 reads CASSPIYGLGTEAFF.

The V gene is TRBV20-1, the J gene TRBJ1-2; TCRdb's D call of TRBD1 is untestable without DNA. The CDR3 totals 14 residues. Per germline, CDR1 DFQATT and CDR2 SNEGSKA (reference sequence). The CDR3 sequence is CSAGTRQGAEGYTF.

CDR3 protein: CSAEPGTGGYPYNSPLHF. V is TRBV20-1 and J is TRBJ1-6; TCRdb lists TRBD1, though no DNA is available to test this call. CDR1 is DFQATT and CDR2 is SNEGSKA in the germline V gene (reference sequence). This CDR3 has 18 residues.

The chain links TRBV10-3 to TRBJ1-3; TCRdb proposes TRBD1, but this gene call is untestable without DNA. This CDR3 comprises 15 residues. Germline CDR1 reads ENHRY; CDR2 reads SYGVKD. The CDR3 loop reads CATRDSRSSGNTIYF.

The chain is built from TRBV27 and TRBJ2-1; TCRdb reports TRBD1, a call that lacks DNA to check it against. Germline V gene sequence: CDR1 MNHEY, CDR2 SMNVEV (reference sequence). The CDR3 runs 15 residues. This CDR3 reads CASSRGQTARNEQFF.